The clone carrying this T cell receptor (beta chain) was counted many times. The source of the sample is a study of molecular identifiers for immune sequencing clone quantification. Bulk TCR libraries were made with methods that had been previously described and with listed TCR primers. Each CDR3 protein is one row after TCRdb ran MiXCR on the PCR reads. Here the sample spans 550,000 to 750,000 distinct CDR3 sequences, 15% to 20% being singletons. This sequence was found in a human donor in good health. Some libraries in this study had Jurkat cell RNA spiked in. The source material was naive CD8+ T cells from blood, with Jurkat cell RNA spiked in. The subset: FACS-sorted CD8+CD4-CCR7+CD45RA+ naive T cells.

The CDR3 protein is CASSLDTGRSYEQYF. The CDR3 bases are TGCGCCAGCAGCTTGGATACCGGCCGCTCCTACGAGCAGTACTTC. This chain links TRBV5-1 with TRBJ2-7; D call uncertain. V dropped 0 bases and J dropped 0 bases, with 10 bases sitting between them. From germline, CDR1 is SGHRS and CDR2 YFSETQ. The CDR3 sequence is 15 residues long.